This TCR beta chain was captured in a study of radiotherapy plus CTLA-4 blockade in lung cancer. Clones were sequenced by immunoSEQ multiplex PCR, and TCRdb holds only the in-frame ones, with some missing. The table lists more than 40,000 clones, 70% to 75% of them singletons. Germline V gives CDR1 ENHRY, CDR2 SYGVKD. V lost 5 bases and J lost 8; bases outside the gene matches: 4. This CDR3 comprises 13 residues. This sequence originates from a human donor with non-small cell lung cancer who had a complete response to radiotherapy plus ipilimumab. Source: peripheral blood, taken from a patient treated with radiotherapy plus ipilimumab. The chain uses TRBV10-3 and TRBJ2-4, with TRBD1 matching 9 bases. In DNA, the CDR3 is TGTGCCATCAGTTGGACAGGGGTTGACATTCAGTACTTC. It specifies CAISWTGVDIQYF.